This T cell receptor beta chain was captured in a study of blood T cells in healthy people across ages. V was clipped by 1 base and J by 3 bases, with 14 bases between them. The CDR3 is 16 residues long. Germline V gives CDR1 SGHRS, CDR2 YFSETQ. This clonotype has ten or more counts. Using a J-beta primer mix together with a sample-barcoded 5' primer, a second PCR was run for about 7 to 12 cycles. TCRdb independently ran MiXCR on the 5' RACE reads; one entry per CDR3 protein. In the table there are roughly 800,000 distinct CDR3 sequences, about 36% of which are singletons. Sequenced material: blood. The rearrangement joins TRBV5-1 to TRBJ2-4; weak D call: TRBD1 (5 bases). The sequence was obtained from a man younger than 35 in good health. Here the CDR3 reads CASSLQPGQDKNIQYF. CDR3 coding DNA: TGCGCCAGCAGCTTGCAGCCAGGGCAGGACAAAAACATTCAGTACTTC.